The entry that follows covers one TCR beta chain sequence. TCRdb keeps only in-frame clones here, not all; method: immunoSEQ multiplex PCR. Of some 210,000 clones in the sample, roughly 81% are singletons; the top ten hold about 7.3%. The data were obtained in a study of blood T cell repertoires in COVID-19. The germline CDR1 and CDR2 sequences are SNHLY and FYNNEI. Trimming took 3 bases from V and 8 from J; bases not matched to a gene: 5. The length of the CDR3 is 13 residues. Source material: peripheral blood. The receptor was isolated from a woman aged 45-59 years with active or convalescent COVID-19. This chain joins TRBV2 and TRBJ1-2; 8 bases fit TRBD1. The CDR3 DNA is TGTGCCAGCAGTGAGGACAGGGTCTCCGGCTACACCTTC. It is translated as CASSEDRVSGYTF.